Shown below are 24 T cell receptor beta chains from a single sample sequenced in a study of vaccination and CD4 T cells after COVID-19. The Oncomine TCR Beta short-read assay was applied to DNA of cultured CD4+ T cells. One entry per CDR3 protein results from TCRdb running MiXCR on the PCR reads. The sample has about 18,000 distinct CDR3 sequences, 70% to 80% seen once; the top ten hold roughly 6%. What these receptors recognize is not known. This sample's treatment: approximately 10-day PBMC culture with coronavirus spike peptide pools or control peptides (ViraFEST assay). The sequenced sample consisted of CD4+ T cells from blood, cultured in vitro. All receptors derive from a human donor who had recovered from COVID-19.

The V gene is TRBV7-2, the J gene TRBJ2-1; D perhaps matches TRBD1 (5 bases). The germline gives CDR1 SGHTA, CDR2 FQGNSA. This CDR3 comprises 15 residues. The V gene lost 1 base and the J gene lost 6 bases, with 13 bases spanning the gap. CDR3: CASSLGPGNVNEQFF. CDR3 bases: TGTGCCAGCAGCTTAGGCCCAGGGAATGTCAATGAGCAGTTCTTC.

The chain employs TRBV7-2 and TRBJ2-7; the match to TRBD2 covers 8 bases. CDR1 is SGHTA and CDR2 is FQGNSA in the germline V gene. The CDR3 is 14 residues long. Unmatched junction bases numbered 4, after V lost 2 bases and J lost 4 bases. CDR3 sequence reads: CASSLTSGPYEQYF. CDR3 in DNA: TGTGCCAGCAGCTTAACTAGCGGACCTTACGAGCAGTACTTC.

This clonotype was observed a handful of times. The rearrangement joins TRBV7-9 to TRBJ1-2, with 8 bases fitting TRBD1. The CDR3 sequence is 14 residues long. The germline CDR1 and CDR2 sequences are SEHNR and FQNEAQ (reference sequence). Germline trimming cut 5 bases from V and 8 bases from J; bases unmatched to any gene: 10. The CDR3 protein is CASSTRTGSKGYTF. Here the CDR3 DNA reads TGTGCCAGCAGCACTCGGACAGGGTCTAAAGGCTACACCTTC.

The chain uses TRBV18 and TRBJ1-5; maybe TRBD1 (6 bases). Germline V gene data show CDR1 as KGHSH and CDR2 as LQKENI. The CDR3 runs to 15 residues. V lost 6 bases to trimming and J lost 0 bases, with 12 bases between them. The DNA of the CDR3 is TGTGCCAGCTCTCCGGACAGACATAGCAATCAGCCCCAGCATTTT. It codes for CASSPDRHSNQPQHF.

The chain has TRBV7-9 and TRBJ2-5, with TRBD2 identical over 9 bases. The V segment lost 4 bases and the J segment 2 bases; nucleotides outside the gene matches: 2. The CDR3 loop spans 14 amino acids. Germline lookup yields CDR1 SEHNR and CDR2 FQNEAQ (reference sequence). The CDR3 loop reads CASSYGLAQETQYF. Here the CDR3 DNA reads TGTGCCAGCAGCTATGGACTAGCGCAAGAGACCCAGTACTTC.

This chain joins TRBV11-1 and TRBJ2-7, with D perhaps given as TRBD1 or TRBD2 (5 bases each). V lost 4 bases to trimming and J lost 2 bases, with 12 bases between them. Germline V lookup: CDR1 SGHAT, CDR2 FQDESV (reference sequence). This CDR3 contains 14 residues. The CDR3 loop is CASSYHPGPYEQYF. Written as DNA, the CDR3 is TGTGCCAGCAGCTACCACCCGGGGCCCTACGAGCAGTACTTC.

The sample holds one count of this clonotype. The V gene is TRBV6-5, the J gene TRBJ2-3, with TRBD2 matching 7 bases. J lost 5 bases, V lost 2 bases, and 16 bases had no gene match. The germline V gene has CDR1 MNHEY and CDR2 SVGAGI. The CDR3 covers 18 residues. The DNA of the CDR3 is TGTGCCAGCAGTTACCCCCTTCGGACTAGGGCCGCTGGAGATACGCAGTATTTT. This encodes CASSYPLRTRAAGDTQYF.

The rearrangement links TRBV5-4 to TRBJ1-6; D is uncertain. This CDR3 has 17 amino acids. The germline V gene has CDR1 SGHNT and CDR2 YYREEE (reference sequence). Deletions cut 0 bases from V and 7 bases from J, with 17 bases between. The CDR3 DNA is TGTGCCAGCAGCTTGGCTAGCCTCCCCACCAGGAATTCACCCCTCCACTTT. This codes for CASSLASLPTRNSPLHF.

CDR3 sequence reads: CSARIGQGANYGYTF. In nucleotides, the CDR3 is TGCAGTGCTAGAATTGGACAGGGAGCTAACTATGGCTACACCTTC. This chain joins TRBV20-1 and TRBJ1-2; 8 positions match TRBD1. The CDR3 has 15 residues. Trimming cost V 2 bases and J 0 bases; bases outside gene matches: 5. Germline CDR1 and CDR2: DFQATT and SNEGSKA (reference sequence).

This clonotype showed up just once. The chain carries TRBV19 and TRBJ2-1; D not certain. V dropped 8 bases and J dropped 2 bases, with 4 bases sitting between them. The CDR3 is made up of 11 amino acids. CDR1 is LNHDA, CDR2 SQIVND, per germline (reference sequence). The CDR3 DNA sequence: TGTGCCAGTGGAGCCTACAATGAGCAGTTCTTC. This translates into CASGAYNEQFF. Using reference TRBV19 and TRBJ2-1 for the parts outside the CDR3, the full variable domain is DGGITQSPKYLFRKEGQNVTLSCEQNLNHDAMYWYRQDPGQGLRLIYYSQIVNDFQKGDIAEGYSVSREKKESFPLTVTSAQKNPTAFYLCASGAYNEQFFGPGTRLTVL.

CDR3 in DNA: TGTGCCGGGGGGAAGGGCTCGAGGACTGAAGCTTTCTTT. Residues: CAGGKGSRTEAFF. This chain connects TRBV7-2 to TRBJ1-1; TRBD1 is a possible D gene (5 bases). V lost 11 bases, J lost 5 bases, and 18 bases lay in between. The CDR3 runs 13 residues. The germline gives CDR1 SGHTA, CDR2 FQGNSA. Full variable domain (rest looked up from reference TRBV7-2 and TRBJ1-1): GAGVSQSPSNKVTEKGKDVELRCDPISGHTALYWYRQSLGQGLEFLIYFQGNSAPDKSGLPSDRFSAERTGGSVSTLTIQRTQQEDSAVYLCAGGKGSRTEAFFGQGTRLTVV.

This clonotype was seen just once. The DNA for the CDR3 is TGCAGCTCCATGACGGGCAGATACGAGCAGTACTTC. Translation: CSSMTGRYEQYF. The genes are TRBV29-1 and TRBJ2-7, with D uncertain. CDR3 size: 12 residues. Germline V gene lookup returns CDR1 SQVTM and CDR2 ANQGSEA. Trimming pared 8 bases from V and 4 bases from J, leaving 15 bases between.

V is TRBV28 and J is TRBJ2-7; 7 positions match TRBD1. This CDR3 spans 15 amino acids. CDR1 is MDHEN, CDR2 SYDVKM, per germline. With V trimmed by 3 bases and J by 2 bases, 7 bases remained unmatched. The DNA for the CDR3 is TGTGCCAGCAGTTTTCCGGGACAGCTTACCTACGAGCAGTACTTC. This translates into CASSFPGQLTYEQYF.

V gene TRBV7-6 combines with J gene TRBJ2-7; the match to TRBD2 covers 16 bases. The germline V gene encodes CDR1 SGHVS and CDR2 FNYEAQ. V dropped 5 bases and J dropped 4; count of bases not matched to a gene: 23. The CDR3 extends over 22 amino acids. DNA for the CDR3: TGTGCCAGCAGCCGGGGACTAGCGGGAGGGCCGTCCAAGGGTTCGTTTTATTACGAGCAGTACTTC. It is translated as CASSRGLAGGPSKGSFYYEQYF.

The chain combines TRBV7-2 with TRBJ1-2, with a weak D call TRBD1 (5 bases). Per the germline V gene, CDR1 is SGHTA and CDR2 is FQGNSA. V lost 5 bases and J lost 1, with 14 bases in between. This CDR3 is built from 15 residues. DNA of the CDR3: TGTGCCAGCAGCCCGTGGGTGACAGATAACTATGGCTACACCTTC. Protein product: CASSPWVTDNYGYTF.

The V call is TRBV20-1, the J call TRBJ1-4, with TRBD1 identical over 8 bases. Losses at the gene ends were 3 bases for V and 2 bases for J; bases not matched to a gene: 2. Germline V gives CDR1 DFQATT, CDR2 SNEGSKA (reference sequence). CDR3 size: 14 residues. In nucleotides, the CDR3 is TGCAGTGCTAGCCGGGACAGGACTAATGAAAAACTGTTTTTT. It is translated as CSASRDRTNEKLFF.

The genes are TRBV20-1 and TRBJ2-7; 10 positions agree with TRBD1. V lost 3 bases, J lost 6 bases, and 2 bases stayed unmatched. The CDR3 extends over 12 amino acids. Germline CDR1 and CDR2: DFQATT and SNEGSKA (reference sequence). CDR3 in amino acids: CSASDRGLEQYF. DNA of the CDR3: TGCAGTGCTAGTGACAGGGGGCTCGAGCAGTACTTC.

This clonotype has just one count. The V call is TRBV4-3, the J call TRBJ1-1; a weak D match, TRBD1 (6 bases). Per germline, CDR1 LGHNA and CDR2 YSLEER. V was shortened by 2 bases and J by 4 bases, with 11 bases between the two germline ends. The CDR3 has 14 amino acids. The CDR3 DNA sequence: TGCGCCAGCAGCCAATGGGGGCGCGGCACTGAAGCTTTCTTT. Its translation is CASSQWGRGTEAFF.

The V and J genes are TRBV28 and TRBJ1-3, with no clear D. CDR1 and CDR2 from the germline V gene are MDHEN and SYDVKM. This CDR3 is 15 amino acids long. Trimming stripped 2 bases from V and 1 base from J, with 9 bases between. CDR3 amino acids: CASSLAGSSGNTIYF. DNA of the CDR3: TGTGCCAGCAGTTTAGCCGGGTCGTCTGGAAACACCATATATTTT.

CDR3 residues: CASSLGGLGRGGEQYF. CDR3 in DNA: TGTGCCAGCAGCTTAGGTGGCCTCGGGAGGGGAGGCGAGCAGTACTTC. The chain couples TRBV7-2 to TRBJ2-7, with 8 bases aligning to TRBD2. This CDR3 comprises 16 residues. Germline CDR1 and CDR2: SGHTA and FQGNSA. The V and J ends lost 1 base and 6 bases, in that order; junction bases with no gene match: 11.

The gene calls are TRBV12-3 or TRBV12-4 and TRBJ1-5; TRBD1 agrees at 8 bases. Trimming cost V 4 bases and J 5 bases; bases outside gene matches: 1. This CDR3 has 13 residues. The CDR3 reads CASSSTGDQPQHF. The CDR3 region has the DNA TGTGCCAGCAGTTCGACAGGGGATCAGCCCCAGCATTTT.

The V call is TRBV20-1, the J call TRBJ2-5; 9 bases map to TRBD1. Germline CDR1 and CDR2: DFQATT and SNEGSKA (reference sequence). Unmatched junction bases numbered 12, after V lost 6 bases and J lost 1 base. The CDR3 length is 16 residues. The CDR3, as DNA: TGCAGTGCCCCGTCATTGGACAGGGGTCCCCAAGAGACCCAGTACTTC. Its translation is CSAPSLDRGPQETQYF.

This sequence joins TRBV28 and TRBJ1-1; D may be TRBD1 (6 bases). Germline V gene lookup returns CDR1 MDHEN and CDR2 SYDVKM. V was cut by 5 bases and J by 0 bases, with 16 bases left in between. This CDR3 has 16 amino acids. The CDR3 protein is CASSRSGVRMNTEAFF. Written as DNA, the CDR3 is TGTGCCAGCAGTAGGTCAGGGGTCCGGATGAACACTGAAGCTTTCTTT.

V is TRBV20-1 and J is TRBJ1-5, with TRBD1 matching 8 bases. There are 14 residues in the CDR3. Per the germline V gene, CDR1 is DFQATT and CDR2 is SNEGSKA (reference sequence). The V gene end was trimmed by 6 bases and the J gene end by 6 bases; junction bases not matched to a gene: 10. CDR3 region: CSASGTGAGQPQHF. The CDR3 nucleotides are TGCAGTGCGTCGGGGACAGGTGCGGGTCAGCCCCAGCATTTT.